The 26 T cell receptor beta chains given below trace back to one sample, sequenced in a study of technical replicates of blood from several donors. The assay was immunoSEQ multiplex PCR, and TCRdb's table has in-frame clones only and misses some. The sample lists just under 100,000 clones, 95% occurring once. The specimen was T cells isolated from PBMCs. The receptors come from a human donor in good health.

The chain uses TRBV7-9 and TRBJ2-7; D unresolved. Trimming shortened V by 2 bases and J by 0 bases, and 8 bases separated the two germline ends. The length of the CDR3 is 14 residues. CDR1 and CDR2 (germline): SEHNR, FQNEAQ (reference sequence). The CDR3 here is CASSLIASSYEQYF. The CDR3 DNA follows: TGTGCCAGCAGCTTAATCGCTAGCTCCTACGAGCAGTACTTC. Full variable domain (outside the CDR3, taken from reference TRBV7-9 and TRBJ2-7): DTGVSQNPRHKITKRGQNVTFRCDPISEHNRLYWYRQTLGQGPEFLTYFQNEAQLEKSRLLSDRFSAERPKGSFSTLEIQRTEQGDSAMYLCASSLIASSYEQYFGPGTRLTVT.

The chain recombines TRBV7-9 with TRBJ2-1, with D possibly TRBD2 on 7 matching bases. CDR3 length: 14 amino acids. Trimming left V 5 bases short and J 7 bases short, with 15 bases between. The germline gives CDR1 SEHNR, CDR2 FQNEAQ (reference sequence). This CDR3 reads CASSGLGGRNEQFF. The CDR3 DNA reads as TGTGCCAGCAGCGGCCTGGGGGGGCGGAATGAGCAGTTCTTC.

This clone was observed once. The DNA of the CDR3 is TGTGCCAGCAGCGAGTCAAACTCCGGGGAGCTGTTTTTT. The encoded protein is CASSESNSGELFF. This chain links TRBV7-9 with TRBJ2-2; D is ambiguous. The ends were cut back, 5 bases at V and 6 bases at J, with 10 bases in the middle. The CDR3 extends over 13 amino acids. Germline CDR1 is SEHNR and CDR2 is FQNEAQ (reference sequence).

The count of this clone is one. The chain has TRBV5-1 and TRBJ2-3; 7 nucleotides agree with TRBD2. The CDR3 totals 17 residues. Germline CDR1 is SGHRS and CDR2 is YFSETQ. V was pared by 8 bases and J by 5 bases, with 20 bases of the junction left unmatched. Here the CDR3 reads CASMPGQGGSFGDTQYF. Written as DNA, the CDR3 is TGCGCCAGTATGCCTGGGCAGGGAGGGTCATTTGGAGATACGCAGTATTTT.

CDR3 sequence: CATSGFQGEAFF. The CDR3 DNA reads TGTGCCACCAGCGGATTCCAGGGTGAAGCTTTCTTT. The chain uses TRBV15 and TRBJ1-1, with D possibly matching TRBD1 (5 bases). The CDR3 loop spans 12 amino acids. Trimming took 5 bases from V and 7 from J, leaving 11 bases between them. CDR1 is LNHNV, CDR2 YYDKDF, per germline (reference sequence).

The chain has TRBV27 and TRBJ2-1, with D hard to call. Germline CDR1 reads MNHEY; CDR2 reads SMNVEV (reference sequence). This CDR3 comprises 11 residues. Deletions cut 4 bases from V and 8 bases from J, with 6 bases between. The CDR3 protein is CASSSYDEQFF. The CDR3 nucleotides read TGTGCCAGCAGTTCCTATGATGAGCAGTTCTTC.

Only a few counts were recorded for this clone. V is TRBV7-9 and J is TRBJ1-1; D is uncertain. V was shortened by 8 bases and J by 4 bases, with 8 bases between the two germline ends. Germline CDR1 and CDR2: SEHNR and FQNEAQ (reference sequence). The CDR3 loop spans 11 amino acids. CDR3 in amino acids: CASEGSTEAFF. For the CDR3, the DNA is TGTGCCAGCGAAGGGAGCACTGAAGCTTTCTTT.

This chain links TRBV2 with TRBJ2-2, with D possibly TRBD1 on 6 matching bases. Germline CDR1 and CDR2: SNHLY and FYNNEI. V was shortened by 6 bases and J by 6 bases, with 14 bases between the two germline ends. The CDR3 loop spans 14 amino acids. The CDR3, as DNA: TGTGCCAGCAGGTTGGGACACCTCGCCGGGGAGCTGTTTTTT. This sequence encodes CASRLGHLAGELFF.

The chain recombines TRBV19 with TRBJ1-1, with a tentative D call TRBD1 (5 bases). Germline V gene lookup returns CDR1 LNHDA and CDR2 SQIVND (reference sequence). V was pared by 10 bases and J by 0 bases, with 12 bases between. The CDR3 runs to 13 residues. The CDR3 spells CATRGRMNTEAFF. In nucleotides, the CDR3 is TGTGCCACCCGGGGGAGGATGAACACTGAAGCTTTCTTT.

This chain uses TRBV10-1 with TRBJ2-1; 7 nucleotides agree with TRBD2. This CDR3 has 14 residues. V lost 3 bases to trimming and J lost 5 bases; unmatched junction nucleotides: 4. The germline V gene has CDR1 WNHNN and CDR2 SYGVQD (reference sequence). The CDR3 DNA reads TGCGCCAGCAGTGAATGGGGGGGGGACAATGAGCAGTTCTTC. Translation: CASSEWGGDNEQFF.

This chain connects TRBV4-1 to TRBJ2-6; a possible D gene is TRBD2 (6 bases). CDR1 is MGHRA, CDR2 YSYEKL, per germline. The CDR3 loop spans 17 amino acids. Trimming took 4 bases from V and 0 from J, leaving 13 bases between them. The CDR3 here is CASSPRDWSSGANVLTF. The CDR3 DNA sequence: TGCGCCAGCAGCCCGAGGGACTGGAGCTCTGGGGCCAACGTCCTGACTTTC.

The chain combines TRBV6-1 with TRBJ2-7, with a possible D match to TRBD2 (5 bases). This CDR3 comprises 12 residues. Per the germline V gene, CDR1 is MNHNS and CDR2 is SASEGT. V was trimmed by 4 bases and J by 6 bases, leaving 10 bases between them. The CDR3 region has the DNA TGTGCCAGCAGTGGGGCGGGTACCGAGCAGTACTTC. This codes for CASSGAGTEQYF.

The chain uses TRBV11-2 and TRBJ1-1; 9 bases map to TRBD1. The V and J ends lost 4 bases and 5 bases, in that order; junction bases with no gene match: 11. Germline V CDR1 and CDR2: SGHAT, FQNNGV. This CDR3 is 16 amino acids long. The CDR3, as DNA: TGTGCCAGCAGCTCTTGGGGGGACAGGGCGGGGACTGAAGCTTTCTTT. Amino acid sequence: CASSSWGDRAGTEAFF.

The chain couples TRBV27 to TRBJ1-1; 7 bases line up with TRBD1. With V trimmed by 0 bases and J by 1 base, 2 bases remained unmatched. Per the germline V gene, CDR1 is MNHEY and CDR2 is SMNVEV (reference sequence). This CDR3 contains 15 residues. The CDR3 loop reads CASSLSGTANTEAFF. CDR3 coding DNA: TGTGCCAGCAGTTTATCCGGGACAGCGAACACTGAAGCTTTCTTT.

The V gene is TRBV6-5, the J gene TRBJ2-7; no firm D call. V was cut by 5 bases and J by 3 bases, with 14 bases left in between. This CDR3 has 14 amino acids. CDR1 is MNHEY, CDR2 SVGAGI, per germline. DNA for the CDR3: TGTGCCAGCAGTCAAACGACACGAAGCTACGAGCAGTACTTC. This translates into CASSQTTRSYEQYF.

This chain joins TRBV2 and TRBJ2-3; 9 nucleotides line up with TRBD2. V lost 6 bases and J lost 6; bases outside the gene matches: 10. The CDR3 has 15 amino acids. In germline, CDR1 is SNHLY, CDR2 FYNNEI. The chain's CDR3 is CASRRGGGAPDTQYF. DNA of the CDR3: TGTGCCAGCAGGAGGGGCGGGGGGGCCCCGGATACGCAGTATTTT. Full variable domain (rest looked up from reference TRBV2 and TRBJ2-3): EPEVTQTPSHQVTQMGQEVILRCVPISNHLYFYWYRQILGQKVEFLVSFYNNEISEKSEIFDDQFSVERPDGSNFTLKIRSTKLEDSAMYFCASRRGGGAPDTQYFGPGTRLTVL.

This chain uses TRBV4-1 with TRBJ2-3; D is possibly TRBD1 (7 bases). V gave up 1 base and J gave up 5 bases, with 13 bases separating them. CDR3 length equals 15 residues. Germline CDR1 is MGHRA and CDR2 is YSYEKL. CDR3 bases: TGCGCCAGCAGCCAAGTGCCAGGGGGGCTAGATACGCAGTATTTT. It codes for CASSQVPGGLDTQYF.

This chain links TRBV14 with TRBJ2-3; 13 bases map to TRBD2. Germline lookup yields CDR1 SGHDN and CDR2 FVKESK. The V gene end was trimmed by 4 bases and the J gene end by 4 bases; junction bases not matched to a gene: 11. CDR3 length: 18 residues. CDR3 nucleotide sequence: TGTGCCAGCAGCCCACTCAGAGGACTAGCGGGAGTTGCAGATACGCAGTATTTT. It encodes CASSPLRGLAGVADTQYF.

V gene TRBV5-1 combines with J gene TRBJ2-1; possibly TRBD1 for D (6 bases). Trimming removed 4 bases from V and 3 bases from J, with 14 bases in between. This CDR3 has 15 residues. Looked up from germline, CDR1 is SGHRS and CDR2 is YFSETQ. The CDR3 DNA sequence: TGCGCCAGCAGCCCACAGGGAGTTAGCTACAATGAGCAGTTCTTC. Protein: CASSPQGVSYNEQFF.

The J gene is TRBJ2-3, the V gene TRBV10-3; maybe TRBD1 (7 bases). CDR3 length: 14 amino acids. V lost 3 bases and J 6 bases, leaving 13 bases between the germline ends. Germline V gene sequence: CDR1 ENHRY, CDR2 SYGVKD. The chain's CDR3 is CAISDPGGWDTQYF. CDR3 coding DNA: TGTGCCATCAGTGACCCAGGGGGGTGGGATACGCAGTATTTT.

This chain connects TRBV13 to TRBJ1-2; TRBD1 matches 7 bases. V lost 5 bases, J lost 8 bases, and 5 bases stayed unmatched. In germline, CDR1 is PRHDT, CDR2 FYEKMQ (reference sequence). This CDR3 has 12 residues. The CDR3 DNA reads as TGTGCCAGCAGCAGGGACAGCCCCGGCTACACCTTC. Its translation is CASSRDSPGYTF.

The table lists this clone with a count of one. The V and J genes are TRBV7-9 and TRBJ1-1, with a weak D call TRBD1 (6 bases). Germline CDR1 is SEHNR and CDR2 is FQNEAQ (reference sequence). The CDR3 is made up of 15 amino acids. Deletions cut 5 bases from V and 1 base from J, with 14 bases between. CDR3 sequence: CASSGPTGPNTEAFF. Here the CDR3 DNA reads TGTGCCAGCAGCGGACCGACAGGCCCGAACACTGAAGCTTTCTTT. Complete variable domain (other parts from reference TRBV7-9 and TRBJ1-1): DTGVSQNPRHKITKRGQNVTFRCDPISEHNRLYWYRQTLGQGPEFLTYFQNEAQLEKSRLLSDRFSAERPKGSFSTLEIQRTEQGDSAMYLCASSGPTGPNTEAFFGQGTRLTVV.

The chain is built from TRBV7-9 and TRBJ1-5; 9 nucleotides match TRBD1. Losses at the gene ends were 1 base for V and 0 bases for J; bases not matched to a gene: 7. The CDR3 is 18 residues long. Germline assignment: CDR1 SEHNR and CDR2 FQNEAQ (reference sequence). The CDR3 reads CASSLGGQGRYSNQPQHF. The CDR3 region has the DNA TGTGCCAGCAGCTTAGGGGGACAGGGAAGATATAGCAATCAGCCCCAGCATTTT.

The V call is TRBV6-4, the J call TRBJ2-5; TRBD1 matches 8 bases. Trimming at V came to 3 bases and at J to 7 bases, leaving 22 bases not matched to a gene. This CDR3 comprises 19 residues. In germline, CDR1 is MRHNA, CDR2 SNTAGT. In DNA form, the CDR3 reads TGTGCCAGCAGTGAGAAGGCGCTTGGGGCGACAGGGGAAAGGGGGACCCAGTACTTC. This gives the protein CASSEKALGATGERGTQYF.

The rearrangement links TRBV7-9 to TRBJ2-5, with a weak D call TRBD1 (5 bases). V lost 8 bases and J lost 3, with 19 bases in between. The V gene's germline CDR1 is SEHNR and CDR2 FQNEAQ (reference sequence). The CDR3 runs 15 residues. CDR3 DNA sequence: TGTGCCAGCTCTGGGGCCGAATATACTAAAGAGACCCAGTACTTC. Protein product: CASSGAEYTKETQYF.

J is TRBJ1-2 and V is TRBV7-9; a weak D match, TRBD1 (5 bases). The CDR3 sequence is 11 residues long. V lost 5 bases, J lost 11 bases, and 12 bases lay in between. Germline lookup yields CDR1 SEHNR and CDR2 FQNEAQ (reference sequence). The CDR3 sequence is CASSAAGGYTF. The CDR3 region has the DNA TGTGCCAGCAGCGCGGCCGGGGGGTACACCTTC.